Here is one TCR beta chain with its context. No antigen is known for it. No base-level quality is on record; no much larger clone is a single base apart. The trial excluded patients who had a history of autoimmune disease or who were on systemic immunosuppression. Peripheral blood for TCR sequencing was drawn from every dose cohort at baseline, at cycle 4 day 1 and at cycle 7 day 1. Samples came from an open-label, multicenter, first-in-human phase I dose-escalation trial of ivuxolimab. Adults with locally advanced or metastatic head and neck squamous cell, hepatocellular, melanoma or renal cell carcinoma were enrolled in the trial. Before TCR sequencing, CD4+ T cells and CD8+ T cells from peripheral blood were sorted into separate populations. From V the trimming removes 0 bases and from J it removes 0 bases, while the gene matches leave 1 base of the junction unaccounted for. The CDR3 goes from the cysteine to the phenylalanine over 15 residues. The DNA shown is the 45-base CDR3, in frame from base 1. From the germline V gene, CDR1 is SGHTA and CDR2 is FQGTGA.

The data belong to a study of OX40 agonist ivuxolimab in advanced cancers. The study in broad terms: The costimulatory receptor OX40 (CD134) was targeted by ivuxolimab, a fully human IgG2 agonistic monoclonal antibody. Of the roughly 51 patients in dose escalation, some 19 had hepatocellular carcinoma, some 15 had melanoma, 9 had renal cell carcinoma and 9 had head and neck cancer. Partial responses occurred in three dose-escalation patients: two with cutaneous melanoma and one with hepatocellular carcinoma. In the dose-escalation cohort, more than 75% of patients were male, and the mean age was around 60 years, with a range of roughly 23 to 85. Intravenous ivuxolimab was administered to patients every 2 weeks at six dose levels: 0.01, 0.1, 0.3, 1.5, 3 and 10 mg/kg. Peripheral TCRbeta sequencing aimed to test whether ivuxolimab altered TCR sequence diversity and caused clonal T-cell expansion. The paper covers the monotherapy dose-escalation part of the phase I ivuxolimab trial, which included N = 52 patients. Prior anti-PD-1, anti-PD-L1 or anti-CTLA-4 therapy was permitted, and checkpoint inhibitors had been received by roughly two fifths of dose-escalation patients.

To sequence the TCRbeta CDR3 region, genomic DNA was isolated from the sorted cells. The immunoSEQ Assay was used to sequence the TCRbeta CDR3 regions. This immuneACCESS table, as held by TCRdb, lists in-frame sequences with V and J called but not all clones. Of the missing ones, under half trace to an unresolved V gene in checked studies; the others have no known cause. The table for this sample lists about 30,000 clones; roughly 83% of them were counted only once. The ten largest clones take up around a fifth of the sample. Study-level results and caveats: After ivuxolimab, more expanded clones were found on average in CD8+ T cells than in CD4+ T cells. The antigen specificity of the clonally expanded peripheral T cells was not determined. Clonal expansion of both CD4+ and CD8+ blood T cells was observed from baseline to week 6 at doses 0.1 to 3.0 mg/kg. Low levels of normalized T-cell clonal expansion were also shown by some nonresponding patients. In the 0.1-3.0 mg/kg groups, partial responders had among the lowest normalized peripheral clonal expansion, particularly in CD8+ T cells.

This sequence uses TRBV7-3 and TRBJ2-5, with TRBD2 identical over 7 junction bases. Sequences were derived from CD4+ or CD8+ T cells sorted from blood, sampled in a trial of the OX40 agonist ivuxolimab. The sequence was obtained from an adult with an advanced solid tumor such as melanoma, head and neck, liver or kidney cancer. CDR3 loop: CASSLTGLDQETQYF. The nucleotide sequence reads TGTGCCAGCAGCTTAACTGGACTAGACCAAGAGACCCAGTACTTC.